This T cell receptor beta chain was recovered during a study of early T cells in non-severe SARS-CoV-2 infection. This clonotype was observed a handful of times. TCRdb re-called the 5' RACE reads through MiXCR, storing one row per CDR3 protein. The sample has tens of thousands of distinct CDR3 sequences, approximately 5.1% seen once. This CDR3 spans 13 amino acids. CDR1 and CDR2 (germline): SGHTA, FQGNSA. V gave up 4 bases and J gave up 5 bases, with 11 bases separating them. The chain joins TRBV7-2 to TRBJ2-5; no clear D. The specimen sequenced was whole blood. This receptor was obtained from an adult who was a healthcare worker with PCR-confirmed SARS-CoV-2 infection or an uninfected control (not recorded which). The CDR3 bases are TGTGCCAGCAGCTCCTCATTCTCGGAGACCCAGTACTTC. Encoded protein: CASSSSFSETQYF.